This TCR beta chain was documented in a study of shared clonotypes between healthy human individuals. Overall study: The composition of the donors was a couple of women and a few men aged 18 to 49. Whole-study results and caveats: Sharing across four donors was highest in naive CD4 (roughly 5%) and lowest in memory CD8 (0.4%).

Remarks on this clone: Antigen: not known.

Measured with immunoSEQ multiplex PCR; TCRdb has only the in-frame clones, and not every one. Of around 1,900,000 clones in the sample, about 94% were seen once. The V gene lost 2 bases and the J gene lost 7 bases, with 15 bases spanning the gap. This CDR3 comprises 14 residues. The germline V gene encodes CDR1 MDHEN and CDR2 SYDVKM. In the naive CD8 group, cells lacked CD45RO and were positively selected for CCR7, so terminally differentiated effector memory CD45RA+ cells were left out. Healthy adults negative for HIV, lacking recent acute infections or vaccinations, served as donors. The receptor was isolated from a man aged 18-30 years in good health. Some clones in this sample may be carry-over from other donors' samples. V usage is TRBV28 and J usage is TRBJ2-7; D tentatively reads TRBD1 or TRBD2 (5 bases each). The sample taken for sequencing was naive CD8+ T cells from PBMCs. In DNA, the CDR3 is TGTGCCAGCAGTTTACGGGGCCCACTTGGTGAGCAGTACTTC. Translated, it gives CASSLRGPLGEQYF. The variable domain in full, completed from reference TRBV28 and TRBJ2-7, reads DVKVTQSSRYLVKRTGEKVFLECVQDMDHENMFWYRQDPGLGLRLIYFSYDVKMKEKGDIPEGYSVSREKKERFSLILESASTNQTSMYLCASSLRGPLGEQYFGPGTRLTVT.